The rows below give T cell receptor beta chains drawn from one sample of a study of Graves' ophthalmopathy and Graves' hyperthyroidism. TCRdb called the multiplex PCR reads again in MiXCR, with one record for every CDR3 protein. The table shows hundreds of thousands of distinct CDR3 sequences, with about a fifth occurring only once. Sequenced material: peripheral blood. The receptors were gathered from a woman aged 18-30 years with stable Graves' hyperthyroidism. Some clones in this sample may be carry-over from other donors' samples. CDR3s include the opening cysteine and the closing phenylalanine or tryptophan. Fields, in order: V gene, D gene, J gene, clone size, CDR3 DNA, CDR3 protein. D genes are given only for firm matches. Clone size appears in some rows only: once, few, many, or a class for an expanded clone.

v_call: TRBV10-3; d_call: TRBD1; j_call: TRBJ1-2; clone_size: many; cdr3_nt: TGTGCCATCACCCCCGACAGGGGAGCTGGCTACACCTTC; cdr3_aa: CAITPDRGAGYTF
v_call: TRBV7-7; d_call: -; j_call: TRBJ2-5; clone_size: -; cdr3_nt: TGTGCTAGCAGTTTATTAGGCCAGGGTATTGAGACCCAGTACTTC; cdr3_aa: CASSLLGQGIETQYF
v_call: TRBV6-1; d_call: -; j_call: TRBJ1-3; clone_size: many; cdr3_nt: TGTGCCAGCAGTGATGGGAGCTCTGGAAACACCATATATTTT; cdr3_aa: CASSDGSSGNTIYF
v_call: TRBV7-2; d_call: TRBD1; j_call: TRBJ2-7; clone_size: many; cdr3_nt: TGTGCCAGCAGCTCAAGGGGGCAGGGGGCCTACGAGCAGTACTTC; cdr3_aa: CASSSRGQGAYEQYF
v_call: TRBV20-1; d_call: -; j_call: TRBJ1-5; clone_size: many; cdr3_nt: TGCAGTGCTTCTTACAGCGTCAATCAGCCCCAGCATTTT; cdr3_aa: CSASYSVNQPQHF
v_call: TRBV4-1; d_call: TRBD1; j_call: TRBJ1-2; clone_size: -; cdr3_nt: TGCGCCAGCAGCCAACCCCGACAGGGAGGTAACTATGGCTACACCTTC; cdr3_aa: CASSQPRQGGNYGYTF
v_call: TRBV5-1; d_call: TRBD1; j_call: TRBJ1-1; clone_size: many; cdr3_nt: TGCGCCAGCAGCTGGGCGGACAGGGAAGGGGGCAGAGCTTTCTTT; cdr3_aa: CASSWADREGGRAFF
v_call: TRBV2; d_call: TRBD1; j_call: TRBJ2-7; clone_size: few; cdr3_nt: TGTGCCAGCAGTGAATTAGACAGGGGAGCCCCCGAGCAGTACTTC; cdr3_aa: CASSELDRGAPEQYF
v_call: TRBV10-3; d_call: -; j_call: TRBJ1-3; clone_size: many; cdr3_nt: TGTGCCGTCTGGACGGATGACTCTGGAAACACCATATATTTT; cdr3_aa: CAVWTDDSGNTIYF
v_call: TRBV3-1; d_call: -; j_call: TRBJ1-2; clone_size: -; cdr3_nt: TGTGCCAGCAGCCAAGAAGGCAGGGTGAACTATGGCTACACCTTC; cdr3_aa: CASSQEGRVNYGYTF
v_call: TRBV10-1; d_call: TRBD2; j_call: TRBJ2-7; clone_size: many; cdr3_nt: TGCGCCAGCAGTGAGTCGTATACTAGCGGGAACTACGAGCAGTACTTC; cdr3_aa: CASSESYTSGNYEQYF
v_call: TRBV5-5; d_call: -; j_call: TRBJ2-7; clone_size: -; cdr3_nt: TGTGCCAGCAGCACGTACGGGGATTCCTACGAGCAGTACTTC; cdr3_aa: CASSTYGDSYEQYF
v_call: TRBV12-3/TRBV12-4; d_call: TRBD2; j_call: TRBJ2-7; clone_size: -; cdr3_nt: TGTGCCAGCAGGCGCGGGGGGGCCGAGCCTTCTGAGCAGTACTTC; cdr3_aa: CASRRGGAEPSEQYF
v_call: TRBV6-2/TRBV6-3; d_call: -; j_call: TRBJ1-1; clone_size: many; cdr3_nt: TGTGCCAGCAGTTTCGGGTCCCAGCGGGTTGCTGAAGCTTTCTTT; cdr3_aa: CASSFGSQRVAEAFF
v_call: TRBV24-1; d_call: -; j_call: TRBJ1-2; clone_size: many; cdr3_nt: TGTGCCACCAGTGATTCGAACACTGGCTACACCTTC; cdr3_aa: CATSDSNTGYTF
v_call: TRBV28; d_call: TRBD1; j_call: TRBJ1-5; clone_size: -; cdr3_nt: TGTGCCAGCAGTCCCCGGACAGGACCTAGCAATCAGCCCCAGCATTTT; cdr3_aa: CASSPRTGPSNQPQHF
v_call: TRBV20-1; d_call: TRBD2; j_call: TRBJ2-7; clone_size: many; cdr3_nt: TGCAGTGCTAGGGGGACTAGCGTGAACTACGAGCAGTACTTC; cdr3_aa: CSARGTSVNYEQYF
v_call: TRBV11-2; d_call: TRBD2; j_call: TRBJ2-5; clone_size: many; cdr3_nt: TGTGCCAGCAGCTTAGTCAGCGTGGGGGGGACTAGTCCTAAGAGAAGGACCCAGTACTTC; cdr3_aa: CASSLVSVGGTSPKRRTQYF
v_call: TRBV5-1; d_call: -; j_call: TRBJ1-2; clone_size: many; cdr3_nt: TGCGCCAGCAGCACCAAATATGAGGGTGGCTACACCTTC; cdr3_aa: CASSTKYEGGYTF
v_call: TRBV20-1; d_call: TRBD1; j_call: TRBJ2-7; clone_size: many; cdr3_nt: TGCAGTGCCGGGACAGGGGCTAGTGAGCAGTACTTC; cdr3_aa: CSAGTGASEQYF
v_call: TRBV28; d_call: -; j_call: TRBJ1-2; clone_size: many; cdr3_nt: TGTGCCAGCAGTTTATCCAGGACAGAGACCTATGGCTACACCTTC; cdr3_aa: CASSLSRTETYGYTF
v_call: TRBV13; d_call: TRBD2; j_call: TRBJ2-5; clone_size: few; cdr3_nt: TGTGCCAGCAGTTCACGACTAGCGGTAGAGACCCAGTACTTC; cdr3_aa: CASSSRLAVETQYF
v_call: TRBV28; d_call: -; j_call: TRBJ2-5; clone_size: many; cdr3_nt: TGTGCCAGCAGTCTACCCAACAGTTTCAAGACCCAGTACTTC; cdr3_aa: CASSLPNSFKTQYF
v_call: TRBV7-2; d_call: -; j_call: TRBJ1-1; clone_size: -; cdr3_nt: TGTGCCAGCAGCGTACTGCTGACAGGCCCTGAAGCTTTCTTT; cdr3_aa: CASSVLLTGPEAFF
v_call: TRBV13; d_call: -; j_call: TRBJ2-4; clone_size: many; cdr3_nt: TGTGCCAGCGGCACTCGATTAGCCAAAAACATTAAGTACTTC; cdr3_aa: CASGTRLAKNIKYF
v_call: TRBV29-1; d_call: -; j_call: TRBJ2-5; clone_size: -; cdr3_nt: TGCAGCGTTGAAGATGTTGACAATGAAGAGACCCAGTACTTC; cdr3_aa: CSVEDVDNEETQYF
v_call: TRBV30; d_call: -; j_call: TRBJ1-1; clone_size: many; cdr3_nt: TGTGCCTGGAGTGTAGCCAGTAGGACTGAAGCTTTCTTT; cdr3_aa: CAWSVASRTEAFF
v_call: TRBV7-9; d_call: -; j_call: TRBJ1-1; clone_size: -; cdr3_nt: TGTGTTATGCAAGGACACCCGAACACTGAAGCTTTCTTT; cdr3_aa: CVMQGHPNTEAFF
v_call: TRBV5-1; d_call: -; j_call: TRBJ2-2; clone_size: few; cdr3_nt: TGCGCCAGCAGCCCCTCCTTCTCGGACACCCGCACCGGGGAGCTGTTTTTT; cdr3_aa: CASSPSFSDTRTGELFF